This T cell receptor (beta chain) is from a study of neoadjuvant anti-PD-1 for oral cavity cancer. Study context: Around day 43, patients without progression received a fourth nivolumab dose before surgery.

This clone occurred once. Only in-frame clones appear in the TCRdb table, and some are missing; sequencing was by immunoSEQ multiplex PCR. The table shows fewer than 35,000 clones, with around nine tenths occurring only once. Germline V gene sequence: CDR1 SNHLY, CDR2 FYNNEI. Trimming shortened V by 6 bases and J by 8 bases, and 19 bases separated the two germline ends. This CDR3 region has 14 residues. PBMCs were not maintained or expanded in culture before analysis. Here the sequenced sample was PBMCs, taken before nivolumab (anti-PD-1) treatment. The gene calls are TRBV2 and TRBJ1-1; possible D gene TRBD1, 5 bases. The origin of this receptor is a person between 40 and 80 years old with oral cavity squamous cell carcinoma. The CDR3 is CASRDTGSAGEAFF. In DNA, the CDR3 is TGTGCCAGCAGGGATACAGGTTCGGCGGGGGAAGCTTTCTTT.